This TCR beta chain emerged from a study of T-cell memory formation after mild COVID-19. Study summary: There were largely donor-specific TCR clusters.

Study-wide results and limits: The CD4+ clones that contracted clustered mainly within CM and EM, and the CD8+ clones concentrated in EMRA.

TCRalpha and TCRbeta libraries used 5'RACE with constant-segment primers and UMIs. One entry per CDR3 protein results from TCRdb running MiXCR on the 5' RACE reads. The data hold some 410,000 distinct CDR3 sequences, with 23% observed a single time. The CDR3 is 15 amino acids. Germline CDR1 and CDR2: SEHNR and FQNEAQ (reference sequence). J was trimmed by 2 bases and V by 2 bases; bases with no gene match: 3. This clonotype has at least ten counts. Its antigen is unknown. Sequencing input: PBMCs or a T cell subset sorted from them (not recorded which). This receptor was obtained from an adult woman who had mild COVID-19 (a few samples of this study predate the infection). Cell type and time point are not known. The genes are TRBV7-9 and TRBJ2-5, with 9 bases matching TRBD1. This CDR3 reads CASSLRDRGQETQYF. The CDR3 nucleotides read TGTGCCAGCAGCTTACGCGACAGGGGGCAAGAGACCCAGTACTTC.